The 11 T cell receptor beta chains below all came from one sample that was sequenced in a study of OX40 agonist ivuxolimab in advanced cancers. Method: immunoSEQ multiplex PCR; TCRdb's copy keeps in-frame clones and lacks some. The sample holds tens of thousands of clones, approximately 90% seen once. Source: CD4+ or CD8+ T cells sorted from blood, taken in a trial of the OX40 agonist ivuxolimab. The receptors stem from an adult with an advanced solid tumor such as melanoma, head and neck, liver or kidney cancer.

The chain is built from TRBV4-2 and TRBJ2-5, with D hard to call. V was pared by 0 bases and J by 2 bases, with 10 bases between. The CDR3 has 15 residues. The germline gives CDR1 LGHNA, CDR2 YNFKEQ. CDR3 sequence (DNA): TGTGCCAGCAGCCAAGATTCGTGGGGTCAAGAGACCCAGTACTTC. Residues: CASSQDSWGQETQYF.

CDR3 amino acids: CASSIFRGDYGYTF. Written as DNA, the CDR3 is TGTGCCAGTAGTATCTTCAGGGGGGACTATGGCTACACCTTC. The chain combines TRBV19 with TRBJ1-2; 7 bases align to TRBD1. This CDR3 comprises 14 residues. Germline values: CDR1 LNHDA, CDR2 SQIVND (reference sequence). V shed 3 bases, J shed 3 bases, and the junction held 4 bases outside the gene matches.

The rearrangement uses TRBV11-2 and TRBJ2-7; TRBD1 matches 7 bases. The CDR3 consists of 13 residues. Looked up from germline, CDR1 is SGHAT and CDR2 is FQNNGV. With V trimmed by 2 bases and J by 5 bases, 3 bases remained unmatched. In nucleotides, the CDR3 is TGTGCCAGCAGCTTAATAGACAGGGACGAGCAGTACTTC. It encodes CASSLIDRDEQYF.

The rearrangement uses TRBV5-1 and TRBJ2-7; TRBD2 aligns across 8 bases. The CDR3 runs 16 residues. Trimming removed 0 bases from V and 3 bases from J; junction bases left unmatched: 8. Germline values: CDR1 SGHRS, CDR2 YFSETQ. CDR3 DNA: TGCGCCAGCAGCTTGGGGGTGACTAGCGACCTCTACGAGCAGTACTTC. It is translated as CASSLGVTSDLYEQYF.

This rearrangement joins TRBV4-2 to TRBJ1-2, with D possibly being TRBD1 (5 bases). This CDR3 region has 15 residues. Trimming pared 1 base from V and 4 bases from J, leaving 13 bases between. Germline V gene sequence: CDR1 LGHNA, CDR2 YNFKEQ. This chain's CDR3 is CASSQGSGGSYGYTF. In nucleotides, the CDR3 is TGTGCCAGCAGCCAAGGCTCTGGGGGTAGCTATGGCTACACCTTC.

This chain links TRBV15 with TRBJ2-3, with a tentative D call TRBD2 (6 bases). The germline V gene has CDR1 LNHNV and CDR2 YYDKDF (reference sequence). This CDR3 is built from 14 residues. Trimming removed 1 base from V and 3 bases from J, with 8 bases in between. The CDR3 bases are TGTGCCACCAGCAGAGGCGGGGCTACAGATACGCAGTATTTT. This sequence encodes CATSRGGATDTQYF.

The CDR3 coding sequence is TGCGCCAGCAGCTTCGACAAGGGCTCGGGGAATGAGCAGTTCTTC. Amino acid sequence: CASSFDKGSGNEQFF. V is TRBV5-1 and J is TRBJ2-1; TRBD2 is a possible D gene (5 bases). V was shortened by 2 bases and J by 7 bases, with 16 bases between the two germline ends. The CDR3 has 15 amino acids. Germline-derived CDR1 and CDR2 are SGHRS and YFSETQ.

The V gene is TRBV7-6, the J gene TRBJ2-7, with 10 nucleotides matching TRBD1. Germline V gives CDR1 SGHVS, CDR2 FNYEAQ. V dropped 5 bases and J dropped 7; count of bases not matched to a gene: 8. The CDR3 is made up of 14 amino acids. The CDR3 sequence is CASSPGQGVREQYF. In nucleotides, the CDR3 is TGTGCCAGCAGCCCTGGACAGGGGGTAAGGGAGCAGTACTTC.

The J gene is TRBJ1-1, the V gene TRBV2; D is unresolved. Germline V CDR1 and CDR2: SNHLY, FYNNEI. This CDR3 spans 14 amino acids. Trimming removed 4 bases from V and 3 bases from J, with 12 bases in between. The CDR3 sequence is CASSVLGGDTEAFF. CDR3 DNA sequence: TGTGCCAGCAGTGTACTTGGTGGGGACACTGAAGCTTTCTTT.

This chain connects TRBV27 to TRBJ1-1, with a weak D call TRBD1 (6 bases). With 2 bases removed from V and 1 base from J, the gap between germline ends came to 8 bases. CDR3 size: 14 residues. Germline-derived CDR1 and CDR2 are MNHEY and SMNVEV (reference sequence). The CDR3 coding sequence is TGTGCCAGCAGTTTAGGGGGGCGGAACACTGAAGCTTTCTTT. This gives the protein CASSLGGRNTEAFF.

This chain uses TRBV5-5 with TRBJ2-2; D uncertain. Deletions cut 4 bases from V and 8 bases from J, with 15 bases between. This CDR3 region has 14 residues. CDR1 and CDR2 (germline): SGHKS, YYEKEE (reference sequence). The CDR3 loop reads CASSVILGRGELFF. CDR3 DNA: TGTGCCAGCAGCGTCATCCTAGGTCGAGGGGAGCTGTTTTTT.